This TCR beta chain was recorded in a study of blood T cell repertoires in COVID-19 (dated by TCRdb to the early 2020s). Regarding the research as a whole: Samples from collaborators originated in the United States, Italy and Spain and spanned both the acute and convalescent phases of COVID-19. The prospective study material was composed of cDNA or gDNA derived from T cells, B-cell-depleted T cells, or PBMCs. The dataset comprised deeply sampled blood TCRbeta repertoires from subjects exposed to, actively infected with, or recovered from COVID-19. The repertoires were made available in a free public database intended to serve as a resource for research on the immune response to SARS-CoV-2. The samples were drawn from two sources: the first 160 participants of the ongoing ImmuneRACE study, and approximately 1,300 subjects contributed by 6 global collaborators. Sample metadata almost always included a de-identified subject ID, COVID-19 status, age in years and sex. HLA class I and class II types, where available, came from metadata supplied by the sample provider rather than from assay-based typing. Overall study outcomes, separate from this receptor: The quantity of clinical and demographic metadata differed by source and by participant and was supplied without curation.

V is clipped by 7 bases and J by 6 bases, and the sequence between their germline boundaries is 31 bases long. From cysteine to phenylalanine, the CDR3 is 18 amino acids long. Only the CDR3 portion is preserved as DNA: 54 bases, with reading frame beginning at the first base. The germline V gene (reference sequence) yields MNHEY for CDR1 and SMNVEV for CDR2. Whole blood was collected in K2EDTA tubes by collaborating institutions according to the institutions' own protocols. For TCRbeta analysis, collaborator samples were shipped as frozen whole blood, as isolated PBMCs, or as DNA extracted from either sample type. Of note for this clone: It lacks a known antigen. No per-base quality is available; no much larger clone lies one base away.

TCRbeta CDR3 regions were amplified from genomic DNA by means of the immunoSEQ Assay, a bias-controlled multiplex PCR. In the original analysis: Within the assay, amplification of reference gene primers was used to estimate how many nucleated cells each sample contained. To quantify the absolute abundance of each unique TCRbeta CDR3 rearrangement, sequence reads were collapsed and filtered. For each sample, productive Simpson clonality was calculated as the square root of Simpson's diversity index across productive rearrangements. The table comes from immuneACCESS by way of TCRdb, which keeps in-frame sequences with V and J called. Part of the clones is missing from these tables; in studies checked, under half for an unresolved V gene and the rest for unknown reasons. Clonal size and the V and J genes are those of that table, whereas D and trimming came from the DNA. The sample data list 30,000 to 45,000 clones, and roughly 90% of these were observed just once. Around 7% of the sample is in the top ten clones.

The chain is made from TRBV27 and TRBJ2-7; TRBD2 is perhaps the D gene, given 7 matching bases. Source material: peripheral blood. The sequence derives from a human donor in a cohort sampled during active COVID-19. The nucleotides are TGTGCCAGCACCCAAAGGGGGGGTCTTTTAAAACCCTCGCGCGAGCAGTACTTC. Protein translation: CASTQRGGLLKPSREQYF.